A selection of T cell receptor beta chains follows, all from one sample in a study of blood T cell repertoires in COVID-19. Here immunoSEQ multiplex PCR was the method, and the copy in TCRdb shows in-frame clones only, minus some. Of under 300,000 clones listed, 75% to 95% were seen once; the top ten hold 1.5% to 2%. Sequencing used PBMCs or T cells enriched from blood (not recorded which). The receptor set was obtained from a woman under 30 who had recovered from COVID-19. CDR3s include the opening cysteine and the closing phenylalanine or tryptophan. D genes are given only for firm matches. The size of a clone is reported for some rows only, either as once, few or many, or as a class for expanded clones.

J gene: TRBJ2-2
V gene: TRBV5-5
D gene: TRBD2
clone size: once
CDR3 DNA: TGTGCCAGCAGCCCCCACCCGGGACTAGACACCGGGGAGCTGTTTTTT
CDR3 protein: CASSPHPGLDTGELFF

J gene: TRBJ2-7
V gene: TRBV5-1
D gene: NA
clone size: NA
CDR3 DNA: TGCGCCAGCAGCTTAGACGGGACATACTACGAGCAGTACTTC
CDR3 protein: CASSLDGTYYEQYF

J gene: TRBJ2-7
V gene: TRBV7-3
D gene: NA
clone size: NA
CDR3 DNA: TGTGCCAGCAGCTTAGGGGGCAGGGACTACGAGCAGTACTTC
CDR3 protein: CASSLGGRDYEQYF

J gene: TRBJ2-5
V gene: TRBV7-9
D gene: NA
clone size: NA
CDR3 DNA: TGTGCCAGCAGACCATCCCTAACTGGGACCCAGTACTTC
CDR3 protein: CASRPSLTGTQYF

J gene: TRBJ2-1
V gene: TRBV18
D gene: TRBD1
clone size: NA
CDR3 DNA: TGTGCCAGCTCACCGGGACAGGGACGGGAAGTCGATGAGCAGTTCTTC
CDR3 protein: CASSPGQGREVDEQFF

J gene: TRBJ2-7
V gene: TRBV9
D gene: TRBD2
clone size: NA
CDR3 DNA: TGTGCCAGCAGCGTCGGAGCGGGAGGGCGCTCCTACGAGCAGTACTTC
CDR3 protein: CASSVGAGGRSYEQYF

J gene: TRBJ1-2
V gene: TRBV5-4
D gene: NA
clone size: once
CDR3 DNA: TGTGCCAGCAGCTTAACAGGGCTTAACTATGGCTACACCTTC
CDR3 protein: CASSLTGLNYGYTF

J gene: TRBJ1-6
V gene: TRBV7-8
D gene: TRBD1
clone size: NA
CDR3 DNA: TGTGCCAGCAGCCCCCGTATCGGACAGGGATATTCACCCCTCCACTTT
CDR3 protein: CASSPRIGQGYSPLHF

J gene: TRBJ2-3
V gene: TRBV6-6
D gene: TRBD2
clone size: NA
CDR3 DNA: TGTGCCAGCATTCTAGCGGCCACAGATACGCAGTATTTT
CDR3 protein: CASILAATDTQYF

J gene: TRBJ1-1
V gene: TRBV4-2
D gene: NA
clone size: few
CDR3 DNA: TGTGCCAGCAGCCAACGGGGGATGAAGGACACTGAAGCTTTCTTT
CDR3 protein: CASSQRGMKDTEAFF

J gene: TRBJ2-7
V gene: TRBV19
D gene: TRBD2
clone size: NA
CDR3 DNA: TGTGCCAGTAGTATTACTAGCGGACCCTACGAGCAGTACTTC
CDR3 protein: CASSITSGPYEQYF

J gene: TRBJ2-7
V gene: TRBV6-2/TRBV6-3
D gene: NA
clone size: NA
CDR3 DNA: TGTGCCAGCAGTTACTCAGGGGAATCCTACGAGCAGTACTTC
CDR3 protein: CASSYSGESYEQYF

J gene: TRBJ2-3
V gene: TRBV7-2
D gene: TRBD1
clone size: NA
CDR3 DNA: TGTGCCAGCAGTGTACGGACAGGGGAGGGCTATACGCAGTATTTT
CDR3 protein: CASSVRTGEGYTQYF

J gene: TRBJ2-2
V gene: TRBV4-3
D gene: NA
clone size: once
CDR3 DNA: TGCGCCAGCAGCCAAGATTTGGGGCTAAACACCGGGGAGCTGTTTTTT
CDR3 protein: CASSQDLGLNTGELFF

J gene: TRBJ2-4
V gene: TRBV15
D gene: NA
clone size: NA
CDR3 DNA: TGTGCCACCAGCAGAGAATTACAGCTCAACATTCAGTACTTC
CDR3 protein: CATSRELQLNIQYF

J gene: TRBJ2-3
V gene: TRBV4-3
D gene: NA
clone size: NA
CDR3 DNA: TGCGCCAGCAGCCAAGATTTCGAAGGACTACTAACTAGCACAGATACGCAGTATTTT
CDR3 protein: CASSQDFEGLLTSTDTQYF

J gene: TRBJ1-2
V gene: TRBV12-2
D gene: NA
clone size: NA
CDR3 DNA: TGTGCAAGTCGCTTAGCAAGGCAGGGGGCGCGGAACTATGGCTACACCTTC
CDR3 protein: CASRLARQGARNYGYTF